This T cell receptor (beta chain) originates from a study of blood T cell repertoires in COVID-19. In the study overall: COVID-19 samples collected from the United States, Italy and Spain covered acute and convalescent phases. T cells, B-cell-depleted T cells, or PBMCs supplied cDNA or gDNA.

In the source study's methods: The authors estimated nucleated cell counts from reference gene primer amplification. Profiling relied on immunoSEQ multiplex PCR, and the TCRdb table lists in-frame clones only, not all of them. The V and J calls and clone size come from that table; D and trimming were worked out from the DNA. The data hold fewer than 8,500 clones, with nearly 90% observed a single time. The germline V gene encodes CDR1 KGHDR and CDR2 SFDVKD. This CDR3 has 15 residues. Trimming cost V 6 bases and J 0 bases, with 12 bases left between them. The rearrangement uses TRBV24-1 and TRBJ2-3; D ambiguous. The sample consisted of peripheral blood. The clonotype was recovered from a man aged 65-85 years with active COVID-19. CDR3 coding DNA: TGTGCCACCAGTCGCGGCTATTCTAGCACAGATACGCAGTATTTT. This sequence encodes CATSRGYSSTDTQYF.